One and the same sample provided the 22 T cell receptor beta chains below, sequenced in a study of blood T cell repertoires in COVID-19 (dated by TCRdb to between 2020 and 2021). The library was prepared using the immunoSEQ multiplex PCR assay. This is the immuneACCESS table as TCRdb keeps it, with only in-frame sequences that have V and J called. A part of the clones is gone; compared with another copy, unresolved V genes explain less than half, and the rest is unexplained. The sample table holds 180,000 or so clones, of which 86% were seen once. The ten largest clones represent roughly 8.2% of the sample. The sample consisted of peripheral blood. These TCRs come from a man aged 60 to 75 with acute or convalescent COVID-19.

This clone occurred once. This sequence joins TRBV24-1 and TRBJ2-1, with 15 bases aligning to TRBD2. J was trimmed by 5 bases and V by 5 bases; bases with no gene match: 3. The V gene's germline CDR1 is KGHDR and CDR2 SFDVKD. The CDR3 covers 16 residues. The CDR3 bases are TGTGCCACCAGTGCCCGGACTAGCGGGAGGGACAATGAGCAGTTCTTC. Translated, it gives CATSARTSGRDNEQFF.

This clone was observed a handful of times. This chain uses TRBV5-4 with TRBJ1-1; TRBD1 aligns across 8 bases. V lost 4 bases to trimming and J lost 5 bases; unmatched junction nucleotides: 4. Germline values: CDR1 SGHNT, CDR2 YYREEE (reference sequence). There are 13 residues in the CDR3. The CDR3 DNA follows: TGTGCCAGCAGCGAAGGACAGGGAACTGAAGCTTTCTTT. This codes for CASSEGQGTEAFF.

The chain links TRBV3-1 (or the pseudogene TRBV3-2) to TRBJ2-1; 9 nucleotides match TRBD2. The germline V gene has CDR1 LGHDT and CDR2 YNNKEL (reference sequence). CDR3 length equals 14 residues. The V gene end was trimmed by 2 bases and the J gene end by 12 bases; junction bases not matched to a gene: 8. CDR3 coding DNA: TGTGCCAGCAGCCAACAGCCCCTTAGCGGGAGGCAGTTCTTC. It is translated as CASSQQPLSGRQFF.

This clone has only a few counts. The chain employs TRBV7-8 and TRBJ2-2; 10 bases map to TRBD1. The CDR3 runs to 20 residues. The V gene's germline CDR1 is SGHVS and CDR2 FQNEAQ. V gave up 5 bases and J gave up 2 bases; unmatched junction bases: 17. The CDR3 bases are TGTGCCAGCAGCCTCCGGGACAGGGGAAAAGGTTACGCCAACACCGGGGAGCTGTTTTTT. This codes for CASSLRDRGKGYANTGELFF.

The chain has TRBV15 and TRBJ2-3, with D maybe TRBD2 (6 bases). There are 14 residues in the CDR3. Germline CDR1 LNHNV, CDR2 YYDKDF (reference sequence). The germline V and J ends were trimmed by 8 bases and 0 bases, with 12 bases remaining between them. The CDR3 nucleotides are TGTGCCACCCGACAGCGGGTTAGCACAGATACGCAGTATTTT. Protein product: CATRQRVSTDTQYF.

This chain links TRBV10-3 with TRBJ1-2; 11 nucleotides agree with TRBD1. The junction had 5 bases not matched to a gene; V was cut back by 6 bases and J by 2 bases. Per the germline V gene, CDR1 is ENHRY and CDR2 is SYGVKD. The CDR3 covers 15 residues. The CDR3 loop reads CAIRSGTGGNYGYTF. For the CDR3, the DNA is TGTGCCATCAGATCCGGGACAGGGGGGAACTATGGCTACACCTTC.

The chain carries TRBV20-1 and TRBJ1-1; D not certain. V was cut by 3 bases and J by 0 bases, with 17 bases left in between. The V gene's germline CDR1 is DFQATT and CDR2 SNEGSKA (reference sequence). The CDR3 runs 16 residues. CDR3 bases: TGCAGTGCTAGTCCCGGGTCCCCCTTCATGAACACTGAAGCTTTCTTT. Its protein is CSASPGSPFMNTEAFF.

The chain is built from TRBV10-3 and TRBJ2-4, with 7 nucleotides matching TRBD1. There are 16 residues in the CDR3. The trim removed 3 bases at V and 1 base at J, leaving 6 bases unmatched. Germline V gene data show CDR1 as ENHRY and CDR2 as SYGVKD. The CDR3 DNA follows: TGTGCCATCAGTGACCCCGACAGGGAGGCCAAAAACATTCAGTACTTC. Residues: CAISDPDREAKNIQYF.

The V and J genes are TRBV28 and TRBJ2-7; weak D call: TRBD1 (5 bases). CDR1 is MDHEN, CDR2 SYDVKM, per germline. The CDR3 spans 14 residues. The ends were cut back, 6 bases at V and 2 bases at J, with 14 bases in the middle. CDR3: CASSEVAGTYEQYF. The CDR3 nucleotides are TGTGCCAGCAGCGAGGTGGCAGGGACCTACGAGCAGTACTTC.

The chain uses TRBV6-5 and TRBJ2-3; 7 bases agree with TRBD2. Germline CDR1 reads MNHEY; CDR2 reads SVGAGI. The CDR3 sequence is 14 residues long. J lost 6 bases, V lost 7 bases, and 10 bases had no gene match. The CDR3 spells CASKWAGRGDTQYF. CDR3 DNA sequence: TGTGCCAGCAAGTGGGCGGGGAGGGGCGATACGCAGTATTTT.

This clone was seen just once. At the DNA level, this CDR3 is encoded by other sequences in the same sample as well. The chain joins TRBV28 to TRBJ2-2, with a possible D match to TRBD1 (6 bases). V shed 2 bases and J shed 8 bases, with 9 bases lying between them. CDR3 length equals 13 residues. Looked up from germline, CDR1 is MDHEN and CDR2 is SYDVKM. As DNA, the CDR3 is TGTGCCAGCAGTTTAACCGGGACAGGGGAGCTGTTTTTT. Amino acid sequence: CASSLTGTGELFF. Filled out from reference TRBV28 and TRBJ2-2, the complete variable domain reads DVKVTQSSRYLVKRTGEKVFLECVQDMDHENMFWYRQDPGLGLRLIYFSYDVKMKEKGDIPEGYSVSREKKERFSLILESASTNQTSMYLCASSLTGTGELFFGEGSRLTVL.

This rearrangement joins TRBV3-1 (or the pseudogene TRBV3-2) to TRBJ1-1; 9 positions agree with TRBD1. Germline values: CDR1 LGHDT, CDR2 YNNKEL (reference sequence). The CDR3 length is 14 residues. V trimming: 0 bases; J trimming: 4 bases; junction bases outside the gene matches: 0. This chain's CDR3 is CASSQETGGTEAFF. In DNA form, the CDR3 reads TGTGCCAGCAGCCAAGAGACAGGGGGCACTGAAGCTTTCTTT.

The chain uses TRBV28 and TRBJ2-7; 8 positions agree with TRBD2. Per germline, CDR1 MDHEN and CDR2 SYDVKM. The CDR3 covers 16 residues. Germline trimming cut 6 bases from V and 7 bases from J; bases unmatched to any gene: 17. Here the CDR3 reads CASRKGPRTSRGEQYF. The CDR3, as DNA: TGTGCCAGCAGAAAAGGACCCAGGACTAGCCGGGGGGAGCAGTACTTC.

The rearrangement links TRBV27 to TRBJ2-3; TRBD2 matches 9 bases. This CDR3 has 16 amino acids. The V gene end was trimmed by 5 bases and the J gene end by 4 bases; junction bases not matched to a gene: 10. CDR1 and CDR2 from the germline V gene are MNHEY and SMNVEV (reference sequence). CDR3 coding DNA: TGTGCCAGCAGTCCCGCTTGGGCGGGAGGGCCAGATACGCAGTATTTT. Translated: CASSPAWAGGPDTQYF.

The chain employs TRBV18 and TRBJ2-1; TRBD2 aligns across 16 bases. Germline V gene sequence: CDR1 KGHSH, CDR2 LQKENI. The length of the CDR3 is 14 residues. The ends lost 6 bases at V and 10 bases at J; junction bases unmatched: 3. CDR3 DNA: TGTGCCAGCTCCCCGGGACTAGCGGGAGGGGAGCAGTTCTTC. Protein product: CASSPGLAGGEQFF.

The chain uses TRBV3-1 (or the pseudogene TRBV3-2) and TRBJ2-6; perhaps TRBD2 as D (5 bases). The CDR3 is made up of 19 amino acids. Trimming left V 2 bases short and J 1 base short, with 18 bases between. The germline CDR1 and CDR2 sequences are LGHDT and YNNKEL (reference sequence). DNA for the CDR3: TGTGCCAGCAGCCAATCCAAGGGCAGACTAAGGTCTGGGGCCAACGTCCTGACTTTC. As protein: CASSQSKGRLRSGANVLTF.

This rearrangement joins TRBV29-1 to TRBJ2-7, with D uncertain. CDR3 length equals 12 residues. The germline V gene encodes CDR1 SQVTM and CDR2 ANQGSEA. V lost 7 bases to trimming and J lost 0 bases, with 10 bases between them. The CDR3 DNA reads TGCAGCGCCCTCACTTACTCCTACGAGCAGTACTTC. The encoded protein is CSALTYSYEQYF.

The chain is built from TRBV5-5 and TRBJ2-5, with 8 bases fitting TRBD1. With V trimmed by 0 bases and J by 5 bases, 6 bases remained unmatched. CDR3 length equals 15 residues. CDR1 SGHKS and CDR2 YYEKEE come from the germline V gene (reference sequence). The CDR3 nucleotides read TGTGCCAGCAGCTTGGGGGACAGGACCCCCGAGACCCAGTACTTC. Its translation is CASSLGDRTPETQYF.

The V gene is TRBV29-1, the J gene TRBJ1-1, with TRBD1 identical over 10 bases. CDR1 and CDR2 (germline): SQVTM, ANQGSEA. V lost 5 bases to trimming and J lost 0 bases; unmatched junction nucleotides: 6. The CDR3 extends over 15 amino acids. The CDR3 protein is CSVSDRGPMNTEAFF. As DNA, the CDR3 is TGCAGCGTTTCTGACAGGGGGCCGATGAACACTGAAGCTTTCTTT. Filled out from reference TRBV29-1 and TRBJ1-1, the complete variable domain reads SAVISQKPSRDICQRGTSLTIQCQVDSQVTMMFWYRQQPGQSLTLIATANQGSEATYESGFVIDKFPISRPNLTFSTLTVSNMSPEDSSIYLCSVSDRGPMNTEAFFGQGTRLTVV.

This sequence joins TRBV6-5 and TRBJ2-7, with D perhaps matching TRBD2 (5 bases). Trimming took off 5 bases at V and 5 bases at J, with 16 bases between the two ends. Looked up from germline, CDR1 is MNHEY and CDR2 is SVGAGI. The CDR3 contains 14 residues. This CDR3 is CASSPRRGWDEQYF. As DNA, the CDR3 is TGTGCCAGCAGTCCTAGACGAGGGTGGGACGAGCAGTACTTC.

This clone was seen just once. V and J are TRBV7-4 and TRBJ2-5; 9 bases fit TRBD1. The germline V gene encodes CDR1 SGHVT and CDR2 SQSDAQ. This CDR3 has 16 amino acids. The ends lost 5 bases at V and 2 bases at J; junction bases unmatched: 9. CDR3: CASSPRQGEVQETQYF. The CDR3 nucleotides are TGTGCCAGCAGCCCCAGACAGGGGGAGGTACAAGAGACCCAGTACTTC.

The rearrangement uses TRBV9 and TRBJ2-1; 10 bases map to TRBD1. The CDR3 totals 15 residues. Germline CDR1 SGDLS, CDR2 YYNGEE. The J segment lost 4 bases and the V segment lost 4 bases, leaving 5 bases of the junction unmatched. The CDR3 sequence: CASSPGTGDYNEQFF. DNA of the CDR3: TGTGCCAGCAGCCCCGGGACAGGGGATTACAATGAGCAGTTCTTC. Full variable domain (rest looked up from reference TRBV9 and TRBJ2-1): DSGVTQTPKHLITATGQRVTLRCSPRSGDLSVYWYQQSLDQGLQFLIQYYNGEERAKGNILERFSAQQFPDLHSELNLSSLELGDSALYFCASSPGTGDYNEQFFGPGTRLTVL.